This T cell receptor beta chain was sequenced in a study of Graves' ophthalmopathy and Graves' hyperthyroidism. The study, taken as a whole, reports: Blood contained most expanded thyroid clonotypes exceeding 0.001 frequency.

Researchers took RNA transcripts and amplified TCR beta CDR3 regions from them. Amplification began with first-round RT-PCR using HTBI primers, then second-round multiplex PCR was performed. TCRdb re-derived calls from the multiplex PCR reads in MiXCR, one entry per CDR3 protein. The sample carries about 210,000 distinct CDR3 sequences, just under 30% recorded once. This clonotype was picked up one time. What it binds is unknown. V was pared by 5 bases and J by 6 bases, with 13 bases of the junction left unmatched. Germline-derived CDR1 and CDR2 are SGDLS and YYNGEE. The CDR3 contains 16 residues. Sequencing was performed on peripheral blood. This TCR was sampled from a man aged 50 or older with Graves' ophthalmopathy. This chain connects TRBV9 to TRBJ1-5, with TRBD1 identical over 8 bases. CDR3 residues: CASRVIGTGVGQPQHF. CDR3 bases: TGTGCCAGCAGGGTAATCGGGACAGGAGTAGGTCAGCCCCAGCATTTT. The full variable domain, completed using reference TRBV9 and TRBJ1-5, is DSGVTQTPKHLITATGQRVTLRCSPRSGDLSVYWYQQSLDQGLQFLIQYYNGEERAKGNILERFSAQQFPDLHSELNLSSLELGDSALYFCASRVIGTGVGQPQHFGDGTRLSIL.